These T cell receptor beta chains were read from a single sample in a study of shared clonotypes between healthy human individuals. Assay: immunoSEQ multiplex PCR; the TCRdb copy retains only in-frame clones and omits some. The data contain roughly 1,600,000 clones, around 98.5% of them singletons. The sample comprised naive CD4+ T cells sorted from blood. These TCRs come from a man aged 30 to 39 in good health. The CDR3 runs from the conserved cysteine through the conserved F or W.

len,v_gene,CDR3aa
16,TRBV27,CASSSMGGTGYQPQHF
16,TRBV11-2,CASSLQGLEPLETQYF
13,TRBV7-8,CASSSGKNYGYTF
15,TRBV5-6,CASSSEGHPTDTQYF
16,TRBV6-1,CASSVSFGFAAYEQYF
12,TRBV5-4,CASSLSTDTQYF
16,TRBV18,CASSPLAGESTDTQYF
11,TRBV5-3,CARTKEGELFF
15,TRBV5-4,CASSQSSGIAYEQYF
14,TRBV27,CASSLAGSNTEAFF
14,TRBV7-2,CASSSDLANYGYTF
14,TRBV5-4,CASSLASYQETQYF
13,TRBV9,CASSPRDTGELFF
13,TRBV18,CASSPGTGAVAFF
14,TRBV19,CASSQQGGNQPQHF
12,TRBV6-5,CANLDRTDTQYF
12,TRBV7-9,CASSLWGEKLFF
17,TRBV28,CASSLVFRGMSTDTQYF
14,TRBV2,CASSPPGQSYEQYF
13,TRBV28,CASSTPGRNEAFF
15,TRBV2,CASSEAGLAGIDQYF
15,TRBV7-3,CASSLGGASLNEQFF
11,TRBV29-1,CSVERTTEAFF
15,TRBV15,CATSREGGTYNEQFF
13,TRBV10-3,CAISVNMNTEAFF
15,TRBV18,CASSPLTKNTGELFF
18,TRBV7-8,CASSLAMASGTNTGELFF
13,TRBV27,CASSLLYQETQYF
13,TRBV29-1,CSVETAFNEKLFF
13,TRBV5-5,CASRLILVQEQYF
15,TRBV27,CASSFGQGPNQPQHF
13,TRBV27,CASTRNRFGEQYF
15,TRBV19,CASRGRDRGSGTQYF
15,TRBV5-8,CASSSGGQLNQPQHF
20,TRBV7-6,CASSSPFLLGDSSSYNEQFF
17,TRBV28,CASSSGQGLAGYNEQFF
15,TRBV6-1,CASSEWARGNTEAFF
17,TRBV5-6,CASSRTLLAGNANTQYF
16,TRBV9,CASSASGGSRYNEQFF
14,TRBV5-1,CASSQTSGKETQYF
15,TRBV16,CASSPFDSSGNTIYF
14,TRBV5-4,CASSLARIQETQYF
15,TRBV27,CASSLSWRGDTEAFF
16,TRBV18,CASSPQVDWTSGEQFF
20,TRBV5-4,CASSSLGRSGLALPYNEQFF
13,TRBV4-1,CASSHGVQETQYF
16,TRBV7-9,CASSLGLTGSSTEAFF
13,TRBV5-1,CASKGAENTEAFF
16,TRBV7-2,CASSLHGSRYFGQSDF
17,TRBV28,CASSLVPGGLSYNEQFF
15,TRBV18,CASSQSTSKQETQYF
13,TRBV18,CASSPLGQETQYF
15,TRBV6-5,CASSYWPSGYNEQFF
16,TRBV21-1,CASSARVGFRDQPQHF
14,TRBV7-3,CASSRTSGGNEQFF
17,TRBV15,CATSRDQYSGGDYEQYF
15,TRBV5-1,CASSLRLAGDNEQFF
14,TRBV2,CAVGGSISSYEQYF
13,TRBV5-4,CASSLGGRETQYF
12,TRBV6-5,CASSRDRETQYF